Listed here are 30 T cell receptor beta chains from one sample, sequenced in a study of blood T cell repertoires in COVID-19. Using immunoSEQ multiplex PCR, the repertoire was profiled, and TCRdb retains in-frame clones only, with some absent. This sample has some 380,000 clones; 87% occur once, and the top ten carry 1% to 1.5%. Sequences were obtained from PBMCs or T cells enriched from blood (not recorded which). These receptors all stem from a man aged 25 to 40 who had recovered from COVID-19.

The V call is TRBV5-6, the J call TRBJ1-6; D is uncertain. The germline V gene has CDR1 SGHDT and CDR2 YYEEEE. This CDR3 has 13 amino acids. Deletions cut 2 bases from V and 7 bases from J, with 7 bases between. This CDR3 is CASSFTENSPLHF. CDR3 DNA sequence: TGTGCCAGCAGCTTTACGGAGAATTCACCCCTCCACTTT. Filled out from reference TRBV5-6 and TRBJ1-6, the complete variable domain reads DAGVTQSPTHLIKTRGQQVTLRCSPKSGHDTVSWYQQALGQGPQFIFQYYEEEERQRGNFPDRFSGHQFPNYSSELNVNALLLGDSALYLCASSFTENSPLHFGNGTRLTVT.

The rearrangement uses TRBV7-2 and TRBJ2-3; TRBD2 matches at 9 bases. The length of the CDR3 is 16 residues. Germline V gene sequence: CDR1 SGHTA, CDR2 FQGNSA. The trim removed 4 bases at V and 3 bases at J, leaving 8 bases unmatched. The CDR3 spells CASSSRAGGRTDTQYF. DNA for the CDR3: TGTGCCAGCAGCTCCAGAGCGGGGGGTCGGACAGATACGCAGTATTTT.

The genes are TRBV14 and TRBJ1-4; D perhaps matches TRBD1 (5 bases). V was trimmed by 4 bases and J by 8 bases, leaving 11 bases between them. CDR3 length: 13 amino acids. Per germline, CDR1 SGHDN and CDR2 FVKESK. Here the CDR3 DNA reads TGTGCCAGCAGCCGCCAGGGAAGGGAAAAACTGTTTTTT. Protein sequence: CASSRQGREKLFF.

This clone was seen repeatedly, ten times or more. The rearrangement links TRBV18 to TRBJ2-7; tentative D call: TRBD1 (6 bases). The germline CDR1 and CDR2 sequences are KGHSH and LQKENI. The V end lost 6 bases, the J end lost 1 base, and 10 bases lay between the germline ends. The CDR3 spans 13 residues. CDR3 in amino acids: CASSGQNSYEQYF. CDR3 nucleotide sequence: TGTGCCAGCTCGGGACAAAATTCCTACGAGCAGTACTTC.

The chain combines TRBV16 with TRBJ1-2; D unclear. There are 12 residues in the CDR3. The V gene's germline CDR1 is KGHSY and CDR2 FQNENV. V was pared by 3 bases and J by 3 bases, with 5 bases between. The CDR3 coding sequence is TGTGCCAGCAGCCAGGGCCACTATGGCTACACCTTC. It encodes CASSQGHYGYTF.

This rearrangement joins TRBV28 to TRBJ1-5, with a possible D match to TRBD1 (6 bases). The germline V gene has CDR1 MDHEN and CDR2 SYDVKM. The CDR3 runs to 17 residues. Trimming removed 3 bases from V and 1 base from J, with 16 bases in between. Here the CDR3 DNA reads TGTGCCAGCAGTTTCCGGGGGGCGCGGCTCAGCAATCAGCCCCAGCATTTT. Translation: CASSFRGARLSNQPQHF.

J is TRBJ1-2 and V is TRBV9; D is undetermined. V was cut by 4 bases and J by 6 bases, with 13 bases left in between. The CDR3 runs to 13 residues. In germline, CDR1 is SGDLS, CDR2 YYNGEE. As DNA, the CDR3 is TGTGCCAGCAGCCCCTGGACGAGGGATGGCTACACCTTC. This encodes CASSPWTRDGYTF.

The V and J genes are TRBV7-2 and TRBJ2-3; 7 positions match TRBD2. Per the germline V gene, CDR1 is SGHTA and CDR2 is FQGNSA. The CDR3 has 14 amino acids. Trimming took 9 bases from V and 2 from J; bases not matched to a gene: 8. For the CDR3, the DNA is TGTGCCAGTCTGAGGCGGGGGAACACAGATACGCAGTATTTT. Its translation is CASLRRGNTDTQYF. Full variable domain (missing parts from reference TRBV7-2 and TRBJ2-3): GAGVSQSPSNKVTEKGKDVELRCDPISGHTALYWYRQSLGQGLEFLIYFQGNSAPDKSGLPSDRFSAERTGGSVSTLTIQRTQQEDSAVYLCASLRRGNTDTQYFGPGTRLTVL.

The genes are TRBV6-2 or TRBV6-3 and TRBJ2-3; 10 nucleotides align to TRBD2. Germline CDR1 MNHEY, CDR2 SVGEGT. V trimming: 0 bases; J trimming: 0 bases; junction bases outside the gene matches: 6. CDR3 length equals 18 residues. The CDR3 DNA follows: TGTGCCAGCAGTTACTCGCCTAGCGGGGGATCCAGCACAGATACGCAGTATTTT. Protein product: CASSYSPSGGSSTDTQYF.

The CDR3 is CASTESGTPRSGNTIYF. The CDR3 nucleotides read TGTGCCAGCACCGAATCCGGGACTCCCCGCTCTGGAAACACCATATATTTT. The chain uses TRBV7-2 and TRBJ1-3; tentatively, D is TRBD1 (5 bases). CDR3 length: 17 residues. Germline V gene sequence: CDR1 SGHTA, CDR2 FQGNSA. V was clipped by 7 bases and J by 0 bases, with 19 bases between them.

The rearrangement uses TRBV6-2 or TRBV6-3 and TRBJ2-7; TRBD1 aligns across 8 bases. The CDR3 contains 13 residues. Germline values: CDR1 MNHEY, CDR2 SVGEGT. V lost 2 bases, J lost 6 bases, and 3 bases stayed unmatched. The CDR3 protein is CASSYPDRAEQYF. The DNA of the CDR3 is TGTGCCAGCAGTTACCCGGACAGGGCCGAGCAGTACTTC.

This clone was counted only a few times. This chain links TRBV18 with TRBJ1-1; TRBD1 might be the D (6 bases). Germline CDR1 and CDR2: KGHSH and LQKENI. The CDR3 is 14 amino acids. Trimming took 4 bases from V and 4 from J, leaving 13 bases between them. This CDR3 is CASSQDSRGTEAFF. The DNA of the CDR3 is TGTGCCAGCTCACAGGACAGCCGAGGCACTGAAGCTTTCTTT.

This sequence joins TRBV10-3 and TRBJ1-2, with 7 bases fitting TRBD1. This CDR3 region has 15 residues. Trimming at V came to 6 bases and at J to 2 bases, leaving 9 bases not matched to a gene. The germline gives CDR1 ENHRY, CDR2 SYGVKD. Here the CDR3 DNA reads TGTGCCATCAGGCCCACCCAACAGGGGAACTATGGCTACACCTTC. Its protein product is CAIRPTQQGNYGYTF.

The rearrangement joins TRBV6-5 to TRBJ2-1; possibly TRBD1 for D (6 bases). Trimming pared 0 bases from V and 6 bases from J, leaving 12 bases between. The CDR3 spans 15 residues. Germline CDR1 reads MNHEY; CDR2 reads SVGAGI. CDR3 bases: TGTGCCAGCAGTTACTCGACCACAGGGTTCAATGAGCAGTTCTTC. Protein sequence: CASSYSTTGFNEQFF.

The J gene is TRBJ1-3, the V gene TRBV2; TRBD1 might be the D (6 bases). Germline V gene sequence: CDR1 SNHLY, CDR2 FYNNEI. Trimming removed 7 bases from V and 2 bases from J, with 9 bases in between. The CDR3 extends over 13 amino acids. CDR3: CASKGGAGNTIYF. The CDR3, as DNA: TGTGCCAGCAAGGGGGGGGCTGGAAACACCATATATTTT.

The rearrangement links TRBV25-1 to TRBJ2-1, with a possible D match to TRBD1 (6 bases). The CDR3 runs to 16 residues. The V end was cut by 4 bases, the J end by 8 bases, with 21 bases between. Germline V gene data show CDR1 as MGHDK and CDR2 as SYGVNS. CDR3 amino acids: CASSAQTGANRYEQFF. CDR3 in DNA: TGTGCCAGCAGTGCCCAGACAGGCGCAAATAGATATGAGCAGTTCTTC. The whole variable domain, filled in from reference TRBV25-1 and TRBJ2-1, reads EADIYQTPRYLVIGTGKKITLECSQTMGHDKMYWYQQDPGMELHLIHYSYGVNSTEKGDLSSESTVSRIRTEHFPLTLESARPSHTSQYLCASSAQTGANRYEQFFGPGTRLTVL.

This rearrangement joins TRBV10-3 to TRBJ2-1, with D perhaps matching TRBD2 (6 bases). This CDR3 is 16 amino acids long. Trimming took off 2 bases at V and 1 base at J, with 12 bases between the two ends. CDR1 ENHRY and CDR2 SYGVKD come from the germline V gene. The chain's CDR3 is CAISELALLSYNEQFF. The CDR3 DNA is TGTGCCATCAGTGAGCTAGCGCTCTTATCCTACAATGAGCAGTTCTTC.

CDR3 nucleotide sequence: TGTGCCAGCAGTTACGGCGACAGGGACTACGAGCAGTACTTC. Translation gives CASSYGDRDYEQYF. This rearrangement joins TRBV6-5 to TRBJ2-7; 7 bases match TRBD1. CDR1 and CDR2 from the germline V gene are MNHEY and SVGAGI. This CDR3 is built from 14 residues. Trimming cost V 2 bases and J 3 bases; bases outside gene matches: 4.

This clone has just one count. The chain combines TRBV13 with TRBJ2-1, with TRBD1 identical over 7 bases. Germline trimming cut 5 bases from V and 2 bases from J; bases unmatched to any gene: 6. This CDR3 has 15 residues. CDR1 PRHDT and CDR2 FYEKMQ come from the germline V gene (reference sequence). As DNA, the CDR3 is TGTGCCAGCAGCCAGGGGGACCCCACCTACAATGAGCAGTTCTTC. This gives the protein CASSQGDPTYNEQFF.

This clone was seen only a few times. The chain recombines TRBV7-2 with TRBJ2-1; 14 bases are a match to TRBD2. The V segment lost 5 bases and the J segment 7 bases; nucleotides outside the gene matches: 7. Per germline, CDR1 SGHTA and CDR2 FQGNSA. This CDR3 has 16 residues. This CDR3 is CASSVTSGGAWNEQFF. The CDR3 DNA sequence: TGTGCCAGCAGCGTGACTAGCGGGGGGGCTTGGAATGAGCAGTTCTTC.

There are many counts of this clone. The J gene is TRBJ2-2, the V gene TRBV19; a possible D gene is TRBD1 (6 bases). Trimming shortened V by 8 bases and J by 4 bases, and 11 bases separated the two germline ends. This CDR3 has 13 residues. Per the germline V gene, CDR1 is LNHDA and CDR2 is SQIVND (reference sequence). CDR3 in amino acids: CASSLGGTGELFF. DNA for the CDR3: TGTGCCAGTTCCCTAGGGGGCACCGGGGAGCTGTTTTTT.

The chain joins TRBV24-1 to TRBJ1-2; 7 bases agree with TRBD1. The junction had 18 bases not matched to a gene; V was cut back by 11 bases and J by 4 bases. The CDR3 has 16 residues. Looked up from germline, CDR1 is KGHDR and CDR2 is SFDVKD. The CDR3 DNA is TGTGCCATCCTCCGGGACAGCGGCGAATCTCCCTATGGCTACACCTTC. Its protein is CAILRDSGESPYGYTF.

This clone has a single count. The chain recombines TRBV7-2 with TRBJ2-7; D unresolved. CDR3 size: 13 residues. Looked up from germline, CDR1 is SGHTA and CDR2 is FQGNSA. V shed 3 bases and J shed 2 bases, with 8 bases lying between them. The CDR3 sequence: CASSLRKAYEQYF. The CDR3 region has the DNA TGTGCCAGCAGCTTGAGGAAGGCCTACGAGCAGTACTTC.

There are many counts of this clone. This chain links TRBV30 with TRBJ1-2; D gene unclear. The length of the CDR3 is 14 residues. V lost 5 bases, J lost 4 bases, and 17 bases lay in between. Germline CDR1 GTSNPN, CDR2 SVGIG (reference sequence). CDR3 protein: CAWGPPSRSYGYTF. Here the CDR3 DNA reads TGTGCCTGGGGCCCCCCGTCGCGAAGCTATGGCTACACCTTC.

The chain's CDR3 is CASSLGSNTEAFF. Written as DNA, the CDR3 is TGTGCCAGTAGTCTGGGGAGTAACACTGAAGCTTTCTTT. The chain carries TRBV19 and TRBJ1-1; D gene uncertain. V gave up 5 bases and J gave up 2 bases, with 9 bases separating them. The V gene's germline CDR1 is LNHDA and CDR2 SQIVND (reference sequence). The CDR3 consists of 13 residues. Using reference TRBV19 and TRBJ1-1 for the parts outside the CDR3, the full variable domain is DGGITQSPKYLFRKEGQNVTLSCEQNLNHDAMYWYRQDPGQGLRLIYYSQIVNDFQKGDIAEGYSVSREKKESFPLTVTSAQKNPTAFYLCASSLGSNTEAFFGQGTRLTVV.

V usage is TRBV30 and J usage is TRBJ1-6, with D maybe TRBD1 (6 bases). The CDR3 totals 15 residues. Germline assignment: CDR1 GTSNPN and CDR2 SVGIG (reference sequence). Trimming left V 3 bases short and J 5 bases short, with 14 bases between. The CDR3 region is CAWSPGDTDNSPLHF. Written as DNA, the CDR3 is TGTGCCTGGAGCCCAGGGGACACCGATAATTCACCCCTCCACTTT. Using reference TRBV30 and TRBJ1-6 for the parts outside the CDR3, the full variable domain is SQTIHQWPATLVQPVGSPLSLECTVEGTSNPNLYWYRQAAGRGLQLLFYSVGIGQISSEVPQNLSASRPQDRQFILSSKKLLLSDSGFYLCAWSPGDTDNSPLHFGNGTRLTVT.

This chain uses TRBV23-1 with TRBJ1-5; perhaps TRBD1 as D (6 bases). TRBV23-1 counts as an open reading frame of uncertain function. Deletions cut 0 bases from V and 3 bases from J, with 12 bases between. This CDR3 region has 16 residues. The CDR3 is CASSQSMNRANQPQHF. In DNA, the CDR3 is TGCGCCAGCAGTCAATCGATGAACAGGGCCAATCAGCCCCAGCATTTT.

This chain links TRBV9 with TRBJ2-1, with 11 bases lining up with TRBD2. This CDR3 region has 15 residues. Per germline, CDR1 SGDLS and CDR2 YYNGEE. J was trimmed by 0 bases and V by 6 bases; bases with no gene match: 2. The CDR3 spells CASILAGGSYNEQFF. For the CDR3, the DNA is TGTGCCAGCATCCTAGCGGGGGGCTCCTACAATGAGCAGTTCTTC.

The gene calls are TRBV20-1 and TRBJ2-1; 7 bases map to TRBD2. V gave up 3 bases and J gave up 10 bases; unmatched junction bases: 0. Germline V gene sequence: CDR1 DFQATT, CDR2 SNEGSKA (reference sequence). The CDR3 has 10 residues. The CDR3 is CSARGGEQFF. The CDR3, as DNA: TGCAGTGCTAGGGGAGGGGAGCAGTTCTTC.

The rearrangement links TRBV18 to TRBJ2-2; tentatively, D is TRBD1 (5 bases). This CDR3 comprises 16 residues. Germline loops: CDR1 KGHSH, CDR2 LQKENI. V lost 6 bases and J lost 2, with 16 bases in between. The CDR3 is CASSLSRQGNTGELFF. CDR3 nucleotides: TGTGCCAGCTCCCTCTCCCGGCAGGGAAACACCGGGGAGCTGTTTTTT.